This T cell receptor (beta chain) was obtained from a study of cytomegalovirus exposure and HLA in healthy donors. Study results and caveats: The authors reported that TCR beta sequences could predict HLA-A and HLA-B alleles. These predictions were accurate for most subjects in the first cohort. It was only CMV serostatus that was available as immune exposure information. Analyses of presence and absence presupposed an approximately uniform sequencing depth across donors.

A remark on this clone: Its antigen is as yet unknown.

V lost 1 base, J lost 2 bases, and 4 bases stayed unmatched. This CDR3 contains 15 residues. Germline CDR1 reads SGHAT; CDR2 reads FQNNGV. It was with 60 Vbeta and 13 Jbeta primers that the PCR ran. Profiling relied on immunoSEQ multiplex PCR, and the TCRdb table lists in-frame clones only, not all of them. The data hold around 190,000 clones, with around 87% observed a single time. This TCR came from a young woman in good health and CMV-seronegative. The J gene is TRBJ2-5, the V gene TRBV11-2, with 7 bases matching TRBD1. Sequencing input: PBMCs. CDR3 loop: CASSLGQGPQETQYF. CDR3 DNA: TGTGCCAGCAGCTTAGGACAGGGACCACAAGAGACCCAGTACTTC.